These T cell receptor beta chains were read from a single sample in a study of shared clonotypes between healthy human individuals. Clones were read by immunoSEQ multiplex PCR, and TCRdb kept only the in-frame ones, dropping some. The sample includes 950,000 to 1,100,000 clones, approximately 80% of them seen just once. The sample taken for sequencing was memory CD4+ T cells from PBMCs. These receptors all stem from a young man in good health. Some clones in this sample may be carry-over from other donors' samples. Each CDR3 is given with its conserved first and last residue. A D gene is named only where the DNA matches it firmly. Only part of the rows carry a size: once, few, many, or a class if the clone is expanded.

v_call,clone_size,j_call,d_call,cdr3_aa,cdr3_nt
TRBV6-7,NA,TRBJ2-3,NA,CASSYRGTPRWEGTQYF,TGTGCCAGCAGTTACCGAGGGACACCACGCTGGGAGGGTACGCAGTATTTT
TRBV18,NA,TRBJ1-2,NA,CASSPWNYGYTF,TGTGCCAGCTCACCTTGGAACTATGGCTACACCTTC
TRBV5-4,NA,TRBJ2-2,TRBD1,CASSLAGQGLRELFF,TGTGCCAGCAGCTTGGCGGGACAGGGGTTAAGGGAGCTGTTTTTT
TRBV7-9,many,TRBJ1-2,TRBD1,CASSLAGTGDGYTF,TGTGCCAGCAGCTTAGCGGGGACAGGGGATGGCTACACCTTC
TRBV29-1,once,TRBJ2-3,NA,CSVILSGTSTDTQYF,TGCAGCGTTATTCTTTCCGGGACTAGCACAGATACGCAGTATTTT
TRBV4-2,NA,TRBJ2-5,TRBD2,CASSHDGTTEETQYF,TGTGCCAGCAGCCACGACGGGACTACGGAGGAGACCCAGTACTTC
TRBV29-1,NA,TRBJ1-5,NA,CSVRGAADQPQHF,TGCAGCGTTCGGGGGGCAGCTGATCAGCCCCAGCATTTT
TRBV4-3,NA,TRBJ2-3,NA,CASSQEDTDTQYF,TGCGCCAGCAGCCAAGAGGACACAGATACGCAGTATTTT
TRBV11-1,NA,TRBJ2-7,TRBD2,CASSYQTSGYEQYF,TGTGCCAGCAGCTACCAGACTAGCGGCTACGAGCAGTACTTC
TRBV28,NA,TRBJ2-1,TRBD2,CASSPPSGSSYNEQFF,TGTGCCAGCAGTCCTCCTAGCGGGAGCTCCTACAATGAGCAGTTCTTC
TRBV4-1,NA,TRBJ1-2,NA,CASSQAPPVAGGYTF,TGCGCCAGCAGCCAAGCGCCACCGGTGGCGGGTGGCTACACCTTC
TRBV9,NA,TRBJ1-3,NA,CASSVAPSSGNTIYF,TGTGCCAGCAGCGTAGCTCCGAGCTCTGGAAACACCATATATTTT
TRBV28,NA,TRBJ2-1,NA,CASSGPPGTTTYNEQFF,TGTGCCAGCAGTGGCCCCCCCGGGACCACCACCTACAATGAGCAGTTCTTC
TRBV19,NA,TRBJ2-1,TRBD1,CASTRTGAYNEQFF,TGTGCCAGTACACGGACAGGGGCCTACAATGAGCAGTTCTTC
TRBV28,NA,TRBJ2-7,TRBD2,CASSRGTSGSYLYEQYF,TGTGCCAGCAGCCGGGGGACTAGCGGGAGTTACCTATACGAGCAGTACTTC
TRBV7-2,NA,TRBJ1-1,NA,CASSLMGGLNTEAFF,TGTGCCAGCAGCTTAATGGGGGGACTGAACACTGAAGCTTTCTTT
TRBV5-6,NA,TRBJ1-1,TRBD1,CASSSGTGFLYTEAFF,TGTGCCAGCAGCTCCGGGACAGGGTTCTTATACACTGAAGCTTTCTTT
TRBV4-3,NA,TRBJ1-1,NA,CASSQDYTEAFF,TGCGCCAGCAGCCAAGATTACACTGAAGCTTTCTTT
TRBV10-1,NA,TRBJ2-3,TRBD2,CASSGSEAGGRSTQYF,TGCGCCAGCAGTGGGAGCGAAGCGGGAGGACGTAGTACGCAGTATTTT
TRBV7-2,NA,TRBJ2-2,NA,CASSTTGTGELFF,TGTGCCAGCAGCACGACAGGAACCGGGGAGCTGTTTTTT
TRBV7-3,NA,TRBJ2-3,NA,CASSLRPKVDTQYF,TGTGCCAGCAGCTTGAGACCCAAGGTAGATACGCAGTATTTT
TRBV28,NA,TRBJ1-2,NA,CASSTGGGHYGYTF,TGTGCCAGCAGCACCGGTGGAGGGCACTATGGCTACACCTTC
TRBV19,NA,TRBJ1-1,TRBD1,CASSPQGVKAFF,TGTGCCAGTAGCCCCCAGGGGGTGAAGGCTTTCTTT
TRBV5-6,few,TRBJ2-1,TRBD2,CASSLRGRGDNEQFF,TGTGCCAGCAGCTTGCGCGGGAGAGGGGACAATGAGCAGTTCTTC
TRBV7-3,NA,TRBJ2-2,NA,CASSFTGQGAGELFF,TGTGCCAGCAGCTTCACAGGGCAAGGGGCCGGGGAGCTGTTTTTT
TRBV6-6,many,TRBJ2-7,TRBD1,CASSIRTGGYEQYF,TGTGCCAGCAGCATTCGGACAGGGGGCTACGAGCAGTACTTC
TRBV11-2,NA,TRBJ1-2,NA,CASSLTLSNYGYTF,TGTGCCAGCAGCTTAACCCTTAGTAACTATGGCTACACCTTC
TRBV7-2,NA,TRBJ2-5,NA,CASSSTRDKETQYF,TGTGCCAGCAGTTCTACTAGGGACAAAGAGACCCAGTACTTC
TRBV5-1,NA,TRBJ2-7,TRBD1,CASSLRQGREQYF,TGCGCCAGCAGCTTGCGACAGGGGCGGGAGCAGTACTTC
TRBV2,NA,TRBJ1-1,NA,CASSVLKNTEAFF,TGTGCCAGCAGTGTTCTAAAGAACACTGAAGCTTTCTTT
TRBV6-5,NA,TRBJ1-2,NA,CASIGANYGYTF,TGTGCCAGCATCGGAGCTAACTATGGCTACACCTTC
TRBV10-3,NA,TRBJ1-5,NA,CAISERWDQPQHF,TGTGCCATCAGTGAGCGTTGGGATCAGCCCCAGCATTTT
TRBV20-1,NA,TRBJ2-1,NA,CSALDRGEQFF,TGCAGTGCCCTGGACCGTGGGGAGCAGTTCTTC
TRBV27,NA,TRBJ2-2,TRBD2,CASSGTSFPGELFF,TGTGCCAGCAGCGGGACTAGCTTCCCCGGGGAGCTGTTTTTT
TRBV27,NA,TRBJ2-1,NA,CASGSFLTGLGYNEQFF,TGTGCCAGCGGCTCTTTCCTCACAGGGTTAGGTTACAATGAGCAGTTCTTC
TRBV7-3,NA,TRBJ1-3,NA,CASSRGSGVGNTIYF,TGTGCCAGCAGCCGTGGGTCAGGCGTTGGAAACACCATATATTTT
TRBV30,NA,TRBJ2-5,TRBD2,CAWSSLLSGGGTQYF,TGTGCCTGGAGCTCTTTGCTCTCGGGAGGCGGGACCCAGTACTTC
TRBV19,NA,TRBJ2-2,NA,CASSARDELTGELFF,TGTGCCAGTAGTGCACGAGACGAATTGACCGGGGAGCTGTTTTTT
TRBV27,NA,TRBJ2-7,NA,CASSTYPGHREQYF,TGTGCCAGCAGTACCTACCCGGGCCATCGAGAGCAGTACTTC
TRBV6-1,NA,TRBJ2-2,NA,CASSENWGYTGELFF,TGTGCCAGCAGTGAAAACTGGGGGTACACCGGGGAGCTGTTTTTT
TRBV6-6,NA,TRBJ2-6,TRBD1,CASKETGGSGANVLTF,TGTGCCAGCAAGGAGACAGGGGGATCTGGGGCCAACGTCCTGACTTTC
TRBV5-6,few,TRBJ1-2,TRBD1,CASSRAEGAGYGYTF,TGTGCCAGCAGCCGCGCAGAGGGGGCTGGGTATGGCTACACCTTC
TRBV29-1,NA,TRBJ2-1,NA,CSVVQDSYNEQFF,TGCAGCGTTGTCCAGGATTCGTACAATGAGCAGTTCTTC
TRBV7-2,NA,TRBJ1-4,NA,CASSPGAVRGGEKLFF,TGTGCCAGCAGCCCAGGCGCGGTCAGGGGCGGTGAAAAACTGTTTTTT
TRBV28,NA,TRBJ2-7,NA,CASSLGSYYEQYF,TGTGCCAGCAGTTTAGGCAGCTACTACGAGCAGTACTTC
TRBV29-1,NA,TRBJ2-7,NA,CSVEVDPGSSYEQYF,TGCAGCGTTGAAGTGGACCCCGGGAGCTCCTACGAGCAGTACTTC
TRBV28,NA,TRBJ1-4,TRBD1,CASSEQGAAGEKLFF,TGTGCCAGCAGTGAACAGGGGGCGGCTGGCGAAAAACTGTTTTTT